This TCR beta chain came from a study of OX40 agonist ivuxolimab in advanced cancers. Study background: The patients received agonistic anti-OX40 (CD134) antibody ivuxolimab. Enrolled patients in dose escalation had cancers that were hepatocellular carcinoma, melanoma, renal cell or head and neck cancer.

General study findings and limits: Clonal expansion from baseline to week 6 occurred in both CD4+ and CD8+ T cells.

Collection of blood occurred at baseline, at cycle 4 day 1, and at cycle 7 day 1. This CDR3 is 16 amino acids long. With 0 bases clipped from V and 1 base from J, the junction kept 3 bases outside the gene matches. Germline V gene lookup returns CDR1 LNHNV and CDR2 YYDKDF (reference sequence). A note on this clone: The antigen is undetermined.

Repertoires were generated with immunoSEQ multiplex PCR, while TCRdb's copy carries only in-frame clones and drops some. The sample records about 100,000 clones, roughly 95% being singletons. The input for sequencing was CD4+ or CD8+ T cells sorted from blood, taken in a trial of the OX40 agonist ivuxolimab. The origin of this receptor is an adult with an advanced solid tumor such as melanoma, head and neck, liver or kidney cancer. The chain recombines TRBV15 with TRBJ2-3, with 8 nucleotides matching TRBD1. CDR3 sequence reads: CATSRDQGAGTDTQYF. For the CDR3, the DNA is TGTGCCACCAGCAGAGATCAGGGGGCCGGCACAGATACGCAGTATTTT.